The clone carrying this TCR beta chain has at least ten counts. The antigen is not known. The lymph nodes were axillary draining lymph nodes from breast cancer patients. The data are from a study of breast tumors, draining lymph nodes, adjacent tissues. Study conclusions and caveats: Tumor TCR diversity was below lymph nodes but above nontumor tissue. The data were judged consistent with most tumor T cells coming from lymph node and expanding in tumor. Tumor and nontumor repertoires were significantly more similar in luminal-like than in basal-like breast cancer.

A single record per CDR3 protein comes from TCRdb applying MiXCR to the multiplex PCR reads. The sample lists under 300,000 distinct CDR3 sequences, around 34% occurring once. With 3 bases removed from V and 3 bases from J, the gap between germline ends came to 7 bases. This CDR3 has 13 amino acids. Germline lookup yields CDR1 SGHRS and CDR2 YFSETQ. The sequenced material came from axillary lymph node tissue. The receptor's source is a female donor with breast cancer. Some clones in this sample may be carry-over from other donors' samples. The chain has TRBV5-1 and TRBJ1-5, with a weak D call TRBD1 (6 bases). CDR3 sequence (DNA): TGCGCCAGCAGCTCAGGGGTCAATCAGCCCCAGCATTTT. It specifies CASSSGVNQPQHF.